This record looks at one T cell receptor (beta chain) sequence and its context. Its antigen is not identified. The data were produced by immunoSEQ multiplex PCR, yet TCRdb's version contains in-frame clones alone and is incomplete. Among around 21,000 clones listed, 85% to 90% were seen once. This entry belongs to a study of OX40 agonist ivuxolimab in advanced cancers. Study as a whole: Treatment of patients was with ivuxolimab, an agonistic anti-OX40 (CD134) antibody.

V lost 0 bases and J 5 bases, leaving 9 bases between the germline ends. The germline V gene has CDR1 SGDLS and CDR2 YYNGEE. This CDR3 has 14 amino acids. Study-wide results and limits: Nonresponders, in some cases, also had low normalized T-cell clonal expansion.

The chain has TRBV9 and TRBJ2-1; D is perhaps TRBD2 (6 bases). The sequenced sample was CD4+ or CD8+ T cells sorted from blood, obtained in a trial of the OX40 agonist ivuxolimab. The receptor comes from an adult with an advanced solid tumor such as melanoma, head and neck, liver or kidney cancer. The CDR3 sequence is CASSVVGTDNEQFF. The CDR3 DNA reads TGTGCCAGCAGCGTAGTCGGGACTGACAATGAGCAGTTCTTC.